The sequence of this T cell receptor beta chain was determined in a study of identical twins. Study findings and constraints: Cord blood's abundant beta clonotypes had fewer insertions, unlike memory repertoires. The study found excess low generation probability among twin-shared out-of-frame alpha sequences.

Germline CDR1 and CDR2: SGHDT and YYEEEE. This CDR3 is 16 amino acids long. Trimming left V 3 bases short and J 4 bases short, with 17 bases between. Every sampled donor was Caucasian and healthy. This clonotype was picked up a small number of times. What it binds is not known. TCRdb re-called the 5' RACE reads through MiXCR, storing one row per CDR3 protein. The table records approximately 630,000 distinct CDR3 sequences, about 7% of them present only once. The sample was also reused in another study, on yellow fever vaccine responses in identical twins. That study adds: Twins showed a vaccine T cell response that reportedly seemed partly convergent, partly personalized.

The TCR sequence derives from a woman aged 18 to 35 in good health. The chain carries TRBV5-6 and TRBJ2-1; D is perhaps TRBD1 or TRBD2 (5 bases each). What was sequenced was PBMCs. The CDR3 loop reads CASSSGTSLTYNEQFF. In DNA, the CDR3 is TGTGCCAGCAGCTCGGGGACGTCCTTAACTTACAATGAGCAGTTCTTC.